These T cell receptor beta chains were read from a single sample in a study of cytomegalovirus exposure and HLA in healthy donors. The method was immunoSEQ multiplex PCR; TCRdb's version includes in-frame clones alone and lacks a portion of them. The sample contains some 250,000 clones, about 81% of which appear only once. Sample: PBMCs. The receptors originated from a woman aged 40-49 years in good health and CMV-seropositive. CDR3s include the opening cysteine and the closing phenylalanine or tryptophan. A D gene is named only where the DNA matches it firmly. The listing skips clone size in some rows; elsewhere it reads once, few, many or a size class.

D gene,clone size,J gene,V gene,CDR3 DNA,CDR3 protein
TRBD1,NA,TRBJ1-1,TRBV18,TGTGCCAGCTCACCCCTCCCAGGGACAGGGGGAAGAAGCACTGAAGCTTTCTTT,CASSPLPGTGGRSTEAFF
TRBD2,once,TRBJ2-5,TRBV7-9,TGTGCCAGCAGCTTATCGATTGGCGGGGGCCAAGAGACCCAGTACTTC,CASSLSIGGGQETQYF
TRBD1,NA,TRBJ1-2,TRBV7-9,TGTGCCAGCAGCGGTACAGGGGGTATGGGCTACACCTTC,CASSGTGGMGYTF
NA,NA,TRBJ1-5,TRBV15,TGTGCCACCAGCAGAGATCCCGACAGCACAAATCAGCCCCAGCATTTT,CATSRDPDSTNQPQHF
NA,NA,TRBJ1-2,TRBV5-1,TGCGCCAGCAGCTTGACCGGGTCGCAGGGCGGCTACACCTTC,CASSLTGSQGGYTF
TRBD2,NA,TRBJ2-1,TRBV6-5,TGTGCCAGCAGTCCTCAGCGGGACTACAATGAGCAGTTCTTC,CASSPQRDYNEQFF
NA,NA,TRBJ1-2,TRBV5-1,TGCGCCAGCAGCTTGGACGCCAGGGGTTCCTATGGCTACACCTTC,CASSLDARGSYGYTF
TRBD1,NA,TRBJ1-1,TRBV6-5,TGTGCCAGCAGTGACAGGGGGGTTGACACTGAAGCTTTCTTT,CASSDRGVDTEAFF
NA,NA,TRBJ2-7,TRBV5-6,TGTGCCAGCAGCTTGTGGCCAGTCCTTTTAGAGCAGTACTTC,CASSLWPVLLEQYF
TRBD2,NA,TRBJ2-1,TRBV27,TGTGCCAGCCGACCTGGGACTAGCGGGGGGGGATCCTACAATGAGCAGTTCTTC,CASRPGTSGGGSYNEQFF
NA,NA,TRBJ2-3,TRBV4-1,TGCGCCAGCAGCCATGCAAGTTGGCAGGTCACAGATACGCAGTATTTT,CASSHASWQVTDTQYF
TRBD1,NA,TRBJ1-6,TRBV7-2,TGTGCCAGCAGCCCAGGGGGTCCTTTTAATTCACCCCTCCACTTT,CASSPGGPFNSPLHF